The 27 T cell receptor beta chains listed next were all sequenced from one sample in a study of control samples from healthy donors and cancer patients. Produced via immunoSEQ multiplex PCR; TCRdb's table is partial and in-frame only. The sample has 50,000 to 55,000 clones, 87% seen once; the top ten hold roughly an eighth. The sequenced material came from PBMCs. These receptors came from a man aged 55 to 70 with head and neck cancer.

The chain combines TRBV9 with TRBJ2-3; D gene unclear. V dropped 0 bases and J dropped 4 bases, with 6 bases sitting between them. The CDR3 extends over 13 amino acids. Germline assignment: CDR1 SGDLS and CDR2 YYNGEE. CDR3 nucleotide sequence: TGTGCCAGCAGCGTAGTAGGCTCAGATACGCAGTATTTT. Protein sequence: CASSVVGSDTQYF.

The chain links TRBV28 to TRBJ1-4; 10 positions agree with TRBD1. With 8 bases clipped from V and 10 bases from J, the junction kept 13 bases outside the gene matches. The CDR3 contains 15 residues. Looked up from germline, CDR1 is MDHEN and CDR2 is SYDVKM. This CDR3 reads CASAGQGSLGAKLFF. The CDR3 nucleotides read TGTGCCAGCGCGGGACAGGGGAGTTTAGGGGCAAAACTGTTTTTT.

The rearrangement uses TRBV24-1 and TRBJ2-7; a weak D match, TRBD2 (5 bases). V dropped 3 bases and J dropped 4 bases, with 12 bases sitting between them. The CDR3 totals 14 residues. Germline values: CDR1 KGHDR, CDR2 SFDVKD. CDR3 nucleotide sequence: TGTGCCACCAGTGATGCTACCGGCGGGTACGAGCAGTACTTC. Its translation is CATSDATGGYEQYF.

The V call is TRBV4-3, the J call TRBJ1-2, with D unresolved. This CDR3 is 16 amino acids long. The germline V gene has CDR1 LGHNA and CDR2 YSLEER. The ends were cut back, 0 bases at V and 4 bases at J, with 15 bases in the middle. The CDR3 DNA sequence: TGCGCCAGCAGCCAAGACGCCGGCGGACGGACCTATGGCTACACCTTC. Amino acid sequence: CASSQDAGGRTYGYTF.

V is TRBV5-4 and J is TRBJ2-3; TRBD2 is a possible D gene (5 bases). V lost 4 bases and J 2 bases, leaving 11 bases between the germline ends. Germline V gene lookup returns CDR1 SGHNT and CDR2 YYREEE (reference sequence). The CDR3 is 14 amino acids. The CDR3 bases are TGTGCCAGCAGCAAGGTGGACTTCACAGATACGCAGTATTTT. It encodes CASSKVDFTDTQYF.

The chain employs TRBV4-3 and TRBJ1-4, with a weak D call TRBD1 (6 bases). V was shortened by 2 bases and J by 8 bases, with 15 bases between the two germline ends. From germline, CDR1 is LGHNA and CDR2 YSLEER. This CDR3 spans 15 amino acids. CDR3 loop: CASSQQGQWNEKLFF. The DNA for the CDR3 is TGCGCCAGCAGCCAACAAGGACAGTGGAACGAAAAACTGTTTTTT.

V gene TRBV28 combines with J gene TRBJ2-1; 7 bases are shared with TRBD1. The CDR3 is 16 residues long. J gave up 0 bases and V 5 bases, and 7 bases lay outside the gene matches. In germline, CDR1 is MDHEN, CDR2 SYDVKM. In nucleotides, the CDR3 is TGTGCCAGCAGTGCCGGGACAGCCAGCTCCTACAATGAGCAGTTCTTC. This encodes CASSAGTASSYNEQFF.

V is TRBV11-2 and J is TRBJ1-1; TRBD1 might be the D (6 bases). From germline, CDR1 is SGHAT and CDR2 FQNNGV. The V and J ends lost 6 bases and 0 bases respectively, with 8 bases between them. The CDR3 spans 13 residues. The CDR3 DNA follows: TGTGCCAGCAGTCAGGGGTTGAACACTGAAGCTTTCTTT. Amino acid sequence: CASSQGLNTEAFF.

The rearrangement links TRBV30 to TRBJ1-5, with D possibly TRBD1 on 5 matching bases. Per germline, CDR1 GTSNPN and CDR2 SVGIG (reference sequence). V was clipped by 5 bases and J by 0 bases, with 14 bases between them. The CDR3 spans 15 residues. The CDR3 DNA sequence: TGTGCCTGGGCATACGGGGGATATAGCAATCAGCCCCAGCATTTT. Translation: CAWAYGGYSNQPQHF.

The CDR3 nucleotides are TGTGCCAGCAGCCCACGACAGGGGGCGAACACCGGGGAGCTGTTTTTT. Protein: CASSPRQGANTGELFF. The rearrangement links TRBV7-3 to TRBJ2-2; TRBD1 agrees at 9 bases. The CDR3 runs to 16 residues. Germline lookup yields CDR1 SGHTA and CDR2 FQGTGA. The V gene end was trimmed by 5 bases and the J gene end by 0 bases; junction bases not matched to a gene: 4.

V usage is TRBV7-2 and J usage is TRBJ2-3; 9 bases line up with TRBD2. This CDR3 has 17 amino acids. V shed 2 bases, J shed 3 bases, and the junction held 9 bases outside the gene matches. The germline V gene has CDR1 SGHTA and CDR2 FQGNSA. The CDR3 DNA is TGTGCCAGCAGCTTAAACCTAGCGGGAAGAAGTACAGATACGCAGTATTTT. Its translation: CASSLNLAGRSTDTQYF. The full variable domain, in which reference TRBV7-2 and TRBJ2-3 provide the parts outside the CDR3, is GAGVSQSPSNKVTEKGKDVELRCDPISGHTALYWYRQSLGQGLEFLIYFQGNSAPDKSGLPSDRFSAERTGGSVSTLTIQRTQQEDSAVYLCASSLNLAGRSTDTQYFGPGTRLTVL.

In its sample, this clone was seen a few times. V is TRBV9 and J is TRBJ1-2, with TRBD1 matching 7 bases. This CDR3 has 15 amino acids. Per germline, CDR1 SGDLS and CDR2 YYNGEE. J lost 6 bases, V lost 4 bases, and 12 bases had no gene match. DNA for the CDR3: TGTGCCAGCAGCTATGACAGGGCCGGACTGAATGGCTACACCTTC. Translated, it gives CASSYDRAGLNGYTF.

This clone is termed medium-sized. The CDR3 DNA sequence: TGTGCCAGCAGTCCGGGACTAGCGGGATACAATGAGCAGTTCTTC. Protein product: CASSPGLAGYNEQFF. The V and J genes are TRBV7-3 and TRBJ2-1, with 13 bases lining up with TRBD2. CDR3 length: 15 residues. V gave up 6 bases and J gave up 4 bases; unmatched junction bases: 3. CDR1 SGHTA and CDR2 FQGTGA come from the germline V gene.

The chain recombines TRBV7-2 with TRBJ2-2; TRBD1 matches 11 bases. The CDR3 totals 17 residues. With V trimmed by 1 base and J by 4 bases, 5 bases remained unmatched. Germline-derived CDR1 and CDR2 are SGHTA and FQGNSA. Here the CDR3 DNA reads TGTGCCAGCAGCTTAGTATCTGGGACAGGGGGCACCGGGGAGCTGTTTTTT. Translation gives CASSLVSGTGGTGELFF.

The chain recombines TRBV19 with TRBJ2-2; D gene uncertain. Per the germline V gene, CDR1 is LNHDA and CDR2 is SQIVND (reference sequence). The CDR3 is made up of 13 amino acids. V lost 7 bases and J 3 bases, leaving 9 bases between the germline ends. The CDR3 DNA is TGTGCCAGTACTCCAGCTTACACCGGGGAGCTGTTTTTT. Translating it yields CASTPAYTGELFF.

The chain recombines TRBV5-6 with TRBJ1-2; the D is unclear. The CDR3 sequence is 16 residues long. Germline V lookup: CDR1 SGHDT, CDR2 YYEEEE. Trimming stripped 4 bases from V and 7 bases from J, with 23 bases between. CDR3 sequence reads: CASSVWSNQKDGGYTF. The CDR3 DNA follows: TGTGCCAGCAGCGTATGGAGCAATCAAAAGGACGGTGGCTACACCTTC.

V and J are TRBV5-6 and TRBJ1-6, with D maybe TRBD1 (6 bases). Trimming pared 0 bases from V and 9 bases from J, leaving 13 bases between. Germline values: CDR1 SGHDT, CDR2 YYEEEE. The CDR3 extends over 15 amino acids. CDR3 amino acids: CASSLGGGQRSPLHF. The DNA of the CDR3 is TGTGCCAGCAGCTTGGGGGGAGGACAGCGTTCACCCCTCCACTTT.

This clone was found once. CDR3 sequence: CASSEQGGTEAFF. The DNA of the CDR3 is TGTGCCAGCAGTGAACAGGGTGGCACTGAAGCTTTCTTT. The chain links TRBV2 to TRBJ1-1; TRBD1 is a possible D gene (5 bases). The V end was cut by 2 bases, the J end by 4 bases, with 8 bases between. The CDR3 contains 13 residues. Germline values: CDR1 SNHLY, CDR2 FYNNEI. The variable domain in full, with the rest retrieved from reference TRBV2 and TRBJ1-1, is EPEVTQTPSHQVTQMGQEVILRCVPISNHLYFYWYRQILGQKVEFLVSFYNNEISEKSEIFDDQFSVERPDGSNFTLKIRSTKLEDSAMYFCASSEQGGTEAFFGQGTRLTVV.

The chain employs TRBV5-6 and TRBJ1-1; D is undetermined. The germline V and J ends were trimmed by 0 bases and 3 bases, with 6 bases remaining between them. The CDR3 contains 13 residues. Germline V gene sequence: CDR1 SGHDT, CDR2 YYEEEE. CDR3 amino acids: CASSLVGDTEAFF. In DNA, the CDR3 is TGTGCCAGCAGCTTGGTGGGTGACACTGAAGCTTTCTTT.

The chain joins TRBV6-5 to TRBJ1-1; TRBD1 matches 7 bases. CDR3 length: 15 residues. From germline, CDR1 is MNHEY and CDR2 SVGAGI. The trim removed 0 bases at V and 4 bases at J, leaving 5 bases unmatched. The CDR3 here is CASSYSDRASTEAFF. The CDR3 DNA reads as TGTGCCAGCAGTTACTCCGACAGGGCCAGCACTGAAGCTTTCTTT.

The J gene is TRBJ2-7, the V gene TRBV11-2; TRBD2 aligns across 11 bases. The ends lost 5 bases at V and 2 bases at J; junction bases unmatched: 5. CDR1 SGHAT and CDR2 FQNNGV come from the germline V gene. This CDR3 is built from 15 residues. Here the CDR3 DNA reads TGTGCCAGCAGCCTACGACTAGCGGGGACCTACGAGCAGTACTTC. Translation gives CASSLRLAGTYEQYF.

The rearrangement joins TRBV7-2 to TRBJ2-7; the match to TRBD2 covers 10 bases. The CDR3 loop spans 15 amino acids. The V gene end was trimmed by 5 bases and the J gene end by 2 bases; junction bases not matched to a gene: 6. Germline CDR1 SGHTA, CDR2 FQGNSA. The CDR3 sequence: CASSPTSGTPYEQYF. CDR3 sequence (DNA): TGTGCCAGCAGCCCTACTAGCGGGACACCCTACGAGCAGTACTTC.

The chain couples TRBV11-2 to TRBJ1-2, with 8 bases aligning to TRBD1. The CDR3 totals 16 residues. Germline assignment: CDR1 SGHAT and CDR2 FQNNGV. V lost 5 bases to trimming and J lost 6 bases; unmatched junction nucleotides: 14. CDR3 protein: CASSPRAGGSSHGYTF. The CDR3 region has the DNA TGTGCCAGCAGCCCACGGGCAGGGGGCTCGTCCCATGGCTACACCTTC.

The CDR3 reads CASSALGQGFNEQFF. Here the CDR3 DNA reads TGTGCCAGCAGCGCCCTCGGACAGGGGTTTAATGAGCAGTTCTTC. V and J are TRBV9 and TRBJ2-1; 9 bases are a match to TRBD1. From germline, CDR1 is SGDLS and CDR2 YYNGEE. V was pared by 3 bases and J by 7 bases, with 8 bases of the junction left unmatched. CDR3 size: 15 residues.

This rearrangement joins TRBV6-2 or TRBV6-3 to TRBJ2-7; possible D gene TRBD2, 6 bases. CDR3 length equals 18 residues. Germline CDR1 is MNHEY and CDR2 is SVGEGT. V lost 2 bases and J 0 bases, leaving 20 bases between the germline ends. CDR3 sequence reads: CASSYALNLAPSSYEQYF. The CDR3 region has the DNA TGTGCCAGCAGTTACGCCCTAAATCTAGCGCCTAGCTCCTACGAGCAGTACTTC.

The chain couples TRBV6-2 or TRBV6-3 to TRBJ2-1; D may be TRBD2 (7 bases). Germline CDR1 is MNHEY and CDR2 is SVGEGT. V was cut by 0 bases and J by 5 bases, with 11 bases left in between. The CDR3 covers 15 residues. CDR3 amino acids: CASSYSGGPNNEQFF. DNA of the CDR3: TGTGCCAGCAGTTACTCGGGGGGGCCTAACAATGAGCAGTTCTTC.

The J gene is TRBJ2-3, the V gene TRBV6-5; TRBD2 is a possible D gene (5 bases). The CDR3 length is 15 residues. V gave up 8 bases and J gave up 2 bases, with 17 bases separating them. CDR1 is MNHEY and CDR2 is SVGAGI in the germline V gene. CDR3 sequence reads: CASGLPSPITDTQYF. The CDR3 bases are TGTGCCAGCGGCCTACCTAGCCCCATCACAGATACGCAGTATTTT.